This T cell receptor (beta chain) was recorded in a study of shared clonotypes between healthy human individuals. Germline CDR1 is SGHTA and CDR2 is FQGNSA. Trimming stripped 5 bases from V and 6 bases from J, with 9 bases between. The CDR3 sequence is 12 residues long. The deep-level immunoSEQ assay was used. Repertoires were generated with immunoSEQ multiplex PCR, while TCRdb's copy carries only in-frame clones and drops some. The sample yields about 1 million clones, approximately 70% seen once. Worth noting for this clone: Other DNA sequences in this specimen translate into the identical CDR3.

This receptor was identified in a young man in good health. The chain carries TRBV7-2 and TRBJ2-3, with unresolved D. The sample comprised memory CD4+ T cells sorted from blood. The sample's subset: CD45RA-negative fraction. Written as DNA, the CDR3 is TGTGCCAGCAGCCGTCCCCCTGATACGCAGTATTTT. It encodes CASSRPPDTQYF.